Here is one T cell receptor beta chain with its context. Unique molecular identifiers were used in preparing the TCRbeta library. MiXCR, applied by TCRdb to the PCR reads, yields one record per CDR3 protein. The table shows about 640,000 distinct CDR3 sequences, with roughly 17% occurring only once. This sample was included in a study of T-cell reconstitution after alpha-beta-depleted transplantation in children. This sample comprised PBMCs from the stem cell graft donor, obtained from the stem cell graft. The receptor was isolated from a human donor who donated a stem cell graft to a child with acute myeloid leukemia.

CDR3 DNA sequence: TGCAGCGTTGAAGATCGGCGTTCCCGAGATACGCAGTATTTT. This codes for CSVEDRRSRDTQYF. The V and J genes are TRBV29-1 and TRBJ2-3; no clear D gene. The CDR3 runs to 14 residues. Germline lookup yields CDR1 SQVTM and CDR2 ANQGSEA. Trimming shortened V by 0 bases and J by 5 bases, and 12 bases separated the two germline ends.